These T cell receptor beta chains were read from a single sample in a study of post-analysis software for immune sequencing data. TCRdb redid the calling of the PCR reads with MiXCR, one entry per CDR3 protein. The data show fewer than 700,000 distinct CDR3 sequences, 44% seen once. The sequenced sample was blood. Receptor source: a girl under 18 with multiple sclerosis. Each CDR3 is given with its conserved first and last residue. The D gene is left open where the match is weak. Expanded clones get a size class; other rows say once, few or many, or leave the size out.

j_call	cdr3_length	d_call	v_call	clone_size	cdr3_aa	cdr3_nt
TRBJ2-5	13	NA	TRBV20-1	NA	CSAWDSSGETQYF	TGCAGTGCTTGGGACTCTTCGGGAGAGACCCAGTACTTC
TRBJ2-1	13	NA	TRBV24-1	NA	CATSDFGRSEQFF	TGTGCCACCAGTGATTTCGGTCGGAGCGAGCAGTTCTTC
TRBJ2-1	13	NA	TRBV5-1	few	CASSLSANNEQFF	TGCGCCAGCAGCTTGAGCGCAAACAATGAGCAGTTCTTC
TRBJ2-3	16	TRBD1	TRBV6-1	NA	CASWTGGRKRTDTQYF	TGTGCCAGCTGGACAGGGGGCCGAAAGAGGACAGATACGCAGTATTTT
TRBJ1-5	15	NA	TRBV6-5	few	CASSYSVAAIQPQHF	TGTGCCAGCAGTTACTCCGTGGCAGCAATTCAGCCCCAGCATTTT
TRBJ2-3	12	NA	TRBV12-3/TRBV12-4	NA	CASSPEVDTQYF	TGTGCCAGCAGCCCCGAGGTAGATACGCAGTATTTT
TRBJ2-1	14	NA	TRBV7-9	NA	CASSLASAPREQFF	TGTGCCAGCAGCTTAGCGAGTGCGCCTCGGGAGCAGTTCTTC
TRBJ2-5	14	NA	TRBV11-3	NA	CASSLGSIRETQYF	TGTGCCAGCAGCCTGGGGAGTATACGTGAGACCCAGTACTTC
TRBJ2-7	13	NA	TRBV12-3/TRBV12-4	NA	CASSRLGLYEQYF	TGTGCCAGCAGCCGATTAGGCCTCTACGAGCAGTACTTC
TRBJ2-7	17	NA	TRBV20-1	few	CSARDWGRRRGYNEQYF	TGCAGTGCTAGAGATTGGGGGCGGCGCAGGGGTTACAATGAGCAGTACTTC
TRBJ2-7	14	NA	TRBV18	NA	CASSPQGRPYEQYF	TGTGCCAGCTCACCCCAGGGGCGACCCTACGAGCAGTACTTC
TRBJ2-4	12	NA	TRBV12-3/TRBV12-4	few	CASSFIRDIQYF	TGTGCCAGCAGTTTCATCCGCGACATTCAGTACTTC
TRBJ1-2	17	TRBD1	TRBV2	NA	CASSTTGGGYLVYGYTF	TGTGCCAGCAGCACCACAGGGGGAGGTTATCTGGTCTATGGCTACACCTTC
TRBJ2-5	21	TRBD1	TRBV5-6	NA	CASSLDLGTGTSFLISETQYF	TGTGCCAGCAGCTTGGACCTAGGGACAGGGACTTCCTTTCTGATCTCCGAGACCCAGTACTTC
TRBJ2-4	15	NA	TRBV6-1	few	CASTMSIAGANIQYF	TGTGCCAGCACCATGAGCATAGCAGGGGCTAACATTCAGTACTTC
TRBJ2-1	16	NA	TRBV10-3	NA	CAISAGSASAHNEQFF	TGTGCCATCAGTGCGGGGTCTGCTAGCGCCCACAATGAGCAGTTCTTC
TRBJ2-1	15	NA	TRBV5-1	NA	CASSPGENPYNEQFF	TGCGCCAGCAGCCCCGGGGAGAACCCCTACAATGAGCAGTTCTTC
TRBJ1-2	13	TRBD1	TRBV6-6	once	CASRSDRTGGYTF	TGTGCCAGCAGGTCGGACAGGACGGGTGGCTACACCTTC
TRBJ1-1	16	NA	TRBV7-9	few	CASSWRPSVVNTEAFF	TGTGCCAGCAGCTGGAGACCCTCCGTAGTGAACACTGAAGCTTTCTTT
TRBJ1-2	13	NA	TRBV12-3/TRBV12-4	once	CASFPFGMEGYTF	TGTGCCAGCTTCCCTTTTGGGATGGAGGGCTACACCTTC
TRBJ1-6	13	TRBD1	TRBV3-1	NA	CASSYVPGQGLHF	TGTGCCAGCAGTTATGTTCCGGGACAGGGACTCCACTTT
TRBJ1-2	11	NA	TRBV29-1	NA	CSAVRDGGYTF	TGCAGCGCTGTCAGGGATGGCGGCTACACCTTC
TRBJ1-5	12	NA	TRBV5-6	few	CASSLADRPQHF	TGTGCCAGCAGCTTGGCGGACAGACCCCAGCATTTT
TRBJ2-3	15	NA	TRBV5-6	NA	CASSRTGCATDTQYF	TGTGCCAGCAGCAGAACAGGGTGCGCGACAGATACGCAGTATTTT
TRBJ2-4	16	NA	TRBV12-3/TRBV12-4	NA	CASSLVWGAAKNIQYF	TGTGCCAGCAGTTTAGTGTGGGGGGCGGCCAAAAACATTCAGTACTTC